Each of the 3 T cell receptor beta chains below was sequenced from the same sample in a study of response to subunit inactivated influenza vaccine. A single record per CDR3 protein comes from TCRdb applying MiXCR to the RT-PCR reads. This sample has 500,000 to 550,000 distinct CDR3 sequences, with 20% to 25% found just once. These records were also assigned to another study, of T cells expressing NK-cell markers. That report adds: TCR beta libraries carry UMIs added by 5'RACE template switching.

The sequences come from CD4+ T cells sorted from PBMCs, collected 11 to 12 days after vaccination. The source is a man in his fifties or sixties who received an inactivated influenza vaccine.

The rearrangement links TRBV2 to TRBJ2-2, with TRBD1 identical over 8 bases. Germline CDR1 and CDR2: SNHLY and FYNNEI. The CDR3 length is 15 residues. V lost 6 bases, J lost 0 bases, and 3 bases stayed unmatched. DNA for the CDR3: TGTGCCAGCAGCGAACAGGGGGCGAACACCGGGGAGCTGTTTTTT. Translation: CASSEQGANTGELFF. Drawing the rest from reference TRBV2 and TRBJ2-2, the complete variable domain is EPEVTQTPSHQVTQMGQEVILRCVPISNHLYFYWYRQILGQKVEFLVSFYNNEISEKSEIFDDQFSVERPDGSNFTLKIRSTKLEDSAMYFCASSEQGANTGELFFGEGSRLTVL.

The CDR3 DNA follows: TGCAGTGCTAGAGATCCTATTCCGAACCAGCCCCAGCATTTT. As protein: CSARDPIPNQPQHF. The rearrangement uses TRBV20-1 and TRBJ1-5; no reliable D call. Trimming cost V 0 bases and J 7 bases, with 13 bases left between them. CDR1 is DFQATT and CDR2 is SNEGSKA in the germline V gene (reference sequence). CDR3 length: 14 amino acids.

The V and J genes are TRBV20-1 and TRBJ1-5; D is uncertain. CDR1 and CDR2 (germline): DFQATT, SNEGSKA (reference sequence). V lost 3 bases, J lost 0 bases, and 9 bases lay in between. The CDR3 has 14 residues. Here the CDR3 reads CSASGGYSNQPQHF. As DNA, the CDR3 is TGCAGTGCTAGTGGTGGTTATAGCAATCAGCCCCAGCATTTT.